This T cell receptor (beta chain) is drawn from a study of chemoradiotherapy in HPV16-positive cancers. About the research overall: Functional T-cell assays on a couple of HPV16-positive patients' cells defined candidate HPV-specific clones and common TCR motifs.

Profiled with immunoSEQ multiplex PCR; TCRdb holds only in-frame clones, not every one. The sample carries approximately 5,000 clones, over 70% recorded once. The study, taken as a whole, reports: The functional HPV-specific definition rests on just a couple of HPV16-positive patients. Better recurrence-free survival went with HPV-responsive T-cell expansion in HPV16-positive patients.

Over chemoradiotherapy, repertoires were sampled more than once. This clone has only one observation. Its antigen remains unidentified. The germline CDR1 and CDR2 sequences are SEHNR and FQNEAQ (reference sequence). CDR3 length: 15 amino acids. The trim removed 0 bases at V and 3 bases at J, leaving 5 bases unmatched. Material: tumor tissue, obtained from a patient who underwent chemoradiotherapy. This clonotype was sampled from a human donor with HPV-associated anogenital cancer. The chain recombines TRBV7-9 with TRBJ2-7, with 7 bases identical to TRBD1. This CDR3 is CASSLAAAGGYEQYF. The CDR3 DNA reads TGTGCCAGCAGCTTAGCTGCGGCAGGGGGCTACGAGCAGTACTTC.